The 31 T cell receptor beta chains below come from one sample, sequenced in a study of cytomegalovirus exposure and HLA in healthy donors. In the PCR, 60 Vbeta and 13 Jbeta primers were used. The table came from immunoSEQ multiplex PCR; TCRdb's copy has only in-frame clones and leaves some out. The sample consists of over 55,000 clones, over 60% of them appearing once. Input material: PBMCs. Every receptor here comes from a man in his forties in good health and CMV-seropositive.

V usage is TRBV21-1 and J usage is TRBJ2-2; the table's TRBD2 call for D was not verified on the DNA. TRBV21-1 represents a pseudogene. The CDR3 runs 17 residues. The CDR3 DNA is TGTGCCAGCAGCAAAGACGAACTAGCGGGGAGCACCGGGGAGCTGTTTTTT. Translating it yields CASSKDELAGSTGELFF.

There are a few counts of this clone. The chain joins TRBV28 to TRBJ1-2, with 9 bases lining up with TRBD1. CDR1 MDHEN and CDR2 SYDVKM come from the germline V gene. This CDR3 has 15 residues. V was clipped by 5 bases and J by 7 bases; unmatched bases: 11. The CDR3 region is CASSPNRGLPLGYTF. The CDR3, as DNA: TGTGCCAGCAGTCCCAACAGGGGGCTTCCTCTTGGCTACACCTTC.

Only a few counts were recorded for this clone. The sample carries other DNA sequences with the same CDR3. V usage is TRBV29-1 and J usage is TRBJ2-7, with a possible D match to TRBD2 (6 bases). Germline CDR1 is SQVTM and CDR2 is ANQGSEA. Deletions cut 2 bases from V and 1 base from J, with 6 bases between. The CDR3 runs to 12 residues. CDR3 in amino acids: CSVERGSYEQYF. CDR3 nucleotide sequence: TGCAGCGTTGAACGGGGGTCCTACGAGCAGTACTTC.

This clone was detected only a few times. V usage is TRBV2 and J usage is TRBJ1-1; D is perhaps TRBD1 (6 bases). The CDR3 spans 13 residues. Germline V gene lookup returns CDR1 SNHLY and CDR2 FYNNEI. V was trimmed by 8 bases and J by 2 bases, leaving 12 bases between them. In nucleotides, the CDR3 is TGTGCCAGCGAAGACAGGACAAACACTGAAGCTTTCTTT. Amino acid sequence: CASEDRTNTEAFF.

This rearrangement joins TRBV6-1 to TRBJ2-5; possibly TRBD1 for D (6 bases). The V end was cut by 2 bases, the J end by 7 bases, with 17 bases between. This CDR3 spans 15 amino acids. Germline assignment: CDR1 MNHNS and CDR2 SASEGT. As DNA, the CDR3 is TGTGCCAGCAGTGAAATTTGGGGGCCCGAGGGGACCCAGTACTTC. This encodes CASSEIWGPEGTQYF.

This clone was found once. The rearrangement links TRBV6-5 to TRBJ1-5; TRBD1 is a possible D gene (5 bases). The germline V and J ends were trimmed by 5 bases and 3 bases, with 14 bases remaining between them. This CDR3 has 15 amino acids. Germline CDR1 MNHEY, CDR2 SVGAGI. The CDR3 region is CASSPAGGVNQPQHF. CDR3 nucleotide sequence: TGTGCCAGCAGTCCTGCGGGGGGAGTCAATCAGCCCCAGCATTTT.

This chain connects TRBV6-5 to TRBJ2-5, with 7 nucleotides matching TRBD1. The tail of the sequence fits TRBJ2-7 better, so the J call may be wrong. CDR1 is MNHEY, CDR2 SVGAGI, per germline. The CDR3 is 14 amino acids. CDR3 DNA sequence: TGTGCCAGCAGTTCCGCTTGGACAGGCGGCGAGCAGTACTTC. Protein: CASSSAWTGGEQYF.

This clone was recorded a few times. The V call is TRBV5-4, the J call TRBJ1-1; tentatively, D is TRBD1 (6 bases). Trimming took off 4 bases at V and 0 bases at J, with 10 bases between the two ends. The CDR3 is 14 amino acids. Germline CDR1 SGHNT, CDR2 YYREEE (reference sequence). CDR3 sequence reads: CASSGGFMNTEAFF. The CDR3, as DNA: TGTGCCAGCAGCGGGGGCTTCATGAACACTGAAGCTTTCTTT.

The CDR3 reads CAWRTSAVETQYF. The CDR3 DNA sequence: TGTGCCTGGAGGACTAGCGCGGTAGAGACCCAGTACTTC. The chain joins TRBV30 to TRBJ2-5, with 8 bases lining up with TRBD2. The CDR3 length is 13 residues. V shed 3 bases and J 4 bases; nucleotides not matched to a gene: 4. The germline V gene encodes CDR1 GTSNPN and CDR2 SVGIG (reference sequence). Filled out from reference TRBV30 and TRBJ2-5, the complete variable domain reads SQTIHQWPATLVQPVGSPLSLECTVEGTSNPNLYWYRQAAGRGLQLLFYSVGIGQISSEVPQNLSASRPQDRQFILSSKKLLLSDSGFYLCAWRTSAVETQYFGPGTRLLVL.

This clone was seen a few times. The gene calls are TRBV2 and TRBJ2-5; unclear D gene. This CDR3 is built from 12 residues. Germline loops: CDR1 SNHLY, CDR2 FYNNEI. Trimming stripped 7 bases from V and 2 bases from J, with 8 bases between. CDR3 coding DNA: TGTGCCAGCAATACTTTTCAAGAGACCCAGTACTTC. It translates to CASNTFQETQYF.

The CDR3 nucleotides are TGTGCCAGTAGTAAGGGACAGGTAAATCAGCCCCAGCATTTT. This translates into CASSKGQVNQPQHF. V and J are TRBV19 and TRBJ1-5; TRBD1 matches at 8 bases. With V trimmed by 4 bases and J by 4 bases, 3 bases remained unmatched. The CDR3 covers 14 residues. Germline V gene lookup returns CDR1 LNHDA and CDR2 SQIVND (reference sequence).

This chain's CDR3 is CASSLRQGGYTF. The CDR3 coding sequence is TGTGCCAGTAGTCTCCGACAAGGCGGCTACACCTTC. The chain uses TRBV19 and TRBJ1-2; D gene unclear. Germline CDR1 LNHDA, CDR2 SQIVND (reference sequence). Trimming left V 5 bases short and J 8 bases short, with 12 bases between. CDR3 length: 12 amino acids.

The V and J genes are TRBV9 and TRBJ1-1; TRBD1 is a possible D gene (5 bases). V lost 0 bases and J lost 4, with 16 bases in between. The CDR3 totals 16 residues. CDR1 and CDR2 (germline): SGDLS, YYNGEE. The CDR3 coding sequence is TGTGCCAGCAGCGTAGAAGGTTGGGAGGGGACCACTGAAGCTTTCTTT. It yields the protein CASSVEGWEGTTEAFF. Variable domain in full (rest from reference TRBV9 and TRBJ1-1): DSGVTQTPKHLITATGQRVTLRCSPRSGDLSVYWYQQSLDQGLQFLIQYYNGEERAKGNILERFSAQQFPDLHSELNLSSLELGDSALYFCASSVEGWEGTTEAFFGQGTRLTVV.

The chain links TRBV6-1 to TRBJ1-2; D remains unclear. CDR3 length: 13 residues. Germline lookup yields CDR1 MNHNS and CDR2 SASEGT. With 4 bases removed from V and 0 bases from J, the gap between germline ends came to 6 bases. The CDR3 here is CASSAEANYGYTF. In nucleotides, the CDR3 is TGTGCCAGCAGTGCTGAGGCTAACTATGGCTACACCTTC.

V gene TRBV4-1 combines with J gene TRBJ2-1; 9 bases are shared with TRBD2. The germline CDR1 and CDR2 sequences are MGHRA and YSYEKL. The CDR3 loop spans 15 amino acids. The junction had 9 bases not matched to a gene; V was cut back by 5 bases and J by 7 bases. The CDR3 sequence: CASSTSGTSYNEQFF. CDR3 in DNA: TGCGCCAGCAGCACCTCCGGGACTAGCTATAATGAGCAGTTCTTC.

This clone was observed at least ten times. The rearrangement joins TRBV4-1 to TRBJ2-2; 8 bases are shared with TRBD1. The CDR3 contains 17 residues. The germline CDR1 and CDR2 sequences are MGHRA and YSYEKL. The junction had 5 bases not matched to a gene; V was cut back by 0 bases and J by 2 bases. The CDR3, as DNA: TGCGCCAGCAGCCAAGATCGGCAGGGGGCCAACACCGGGGAGCTGTTTTTT. This translates into CASSQDRQGANTGELFF.

The V gene is TRBV5-8, the J gene TRBJ2-7; 12 bases agree with TRBD2. J gave up 2 bases and V 4 bases, and 7 bases lay outside the gene matches. The germline V gene encodes CDR1 SGHTS and CDR2 YDEGEE. The CDR3 covers 16 residues. The CDR3 sequence is CASSPTTSGGTYEQYF. The CDR3 region has the DNA TGTGCCAGCAGCCCAACTACTAGCGGGGGGACCTACGAGCAGTACTTC. Supplemented by reference TRBV5-8 and TRBJ2-7, the full variable domain reads EAGVTQSPTHLIKTRGQQATLRCSPISGHTSVYWYQQALGLGLQFLLWYDEGEERNRGNFPPRFSGRQFPNYSSELNVNALELEDSALYLCASSPTTSGGTYEQYFGPGTRLTVT.

Only a few counts were recorded for this clone. The DNA for the CDR3 is TGTGCCAGCAAGGGGGAGGGGTGGGGTGAGCAGTTCTTC. Translated: CASKGEGWGEQFF. The rearrangement links TRBV28 to TRBJ2-1; D perhaps matches TRBD2 (7 bases). The CDR3 is 13 amino acids. Trimming left V 7 bases short and J 9 bases short, with 16 bases between. Germline loops: CDR1 MDHEN, CDR2 SYDVKM.

This chain uses TRBV5-1 with TRBJ2-5; D gene unclear. The CDR3 length is 13 residues. Germline CDR1 reads SGHRS; CDR2 reads YFSETQ. V was shortened by 1 base and J by 2 bases, with 6 bases between the two germline ends. The CDR3 spells CASSLRLQETQYF. The CDR3 DNA reads as TGCGCCAGCAGCTTGCGTCTACAAGAGACCCAGTACTTC.

The J gene is TRBJ1-3, the V gene TRBV4-2; TRBD1 aligns across 8 bases. The junction had 4 bases not matched to a gene; V was cut back by 4 bases and J by 2 bases. Germline CDR1 LGHNA, CDR2 YNFKEQ. The CDR3 covers 15 residues. The CDR3 nucleotides are TGTGCCAGCAGCCCAGGACAGGGCCCTGGAAACACCATATATTTT. This sequence encodes CASSPGQGPGNTIYF.

Only a few counts were recorded for this clone. The genes are TRBV7-9 and TRBJ2-1, with a weak D call TRBD2 (6 bases). V lost 5 bases, J lost 0 bases, and 11 bases lay in between. Per the germline V gene, CDR1 is SEHNR and CDR2 is FQNEAQ (reference sequence). The CDR3 spans 15 residues. CDR3 coding DNA: TGTGCCAGCAGCGCCGACGGGAGCTCCTACAATGAGCAGTTCTTC. Translation: CASSADGSSYNEQFF.

The chain couples TRBV5-4 to TRBJ2-3, with 7 bases matching TRBD1. J gave up 5 bases and V 4 bases, and 7 bases lay outside the gene matches. The CDR3 covers 14 residues. The germline V gene encodes CDR1 SGHNT and CDR2 YYREEE (reference sequence). The CDR3 nucleotides read TGTGCCAGCAGCCCGACAGGGTACGGAGATACGCAGTATTTT. Translated, it gives CASSPTGYGDTQYF.

V usage is TRBV30 and J usage is TRBJ1-5; D is ambiguous. Trimming took 1 base from V and 5 from J, leaving 9 bases between them. CDR3 size: 13 residues. Germline CDR1 is GTSNPN and CDR2 is SVGIG (reference sequence). The CDR3 DNA reads TGTGCCTGGAGTGATGGAGGGCATCAGCCCCAGCATTTT. Its protein is CAWSDGGHQPQHF.

The chain links TRBV5-1 to TRBJ2-7; a weak D match, TRBD2 (5 bases). Trimming stripped 0 bases from V and 3 bases from J, with 7 bases between. Germline V gene data show CDR1 as SGHRS and CDR2 as YFSETQ. The CDR3 contains 13 residues. The CDR3 DNA reads as TGCGCCAGCAGCTTGGCGGGGATCTACGAGCAGTACTTC. Its translation is CASSLAGIYEQYF.

CDR3: CASSFWTSGSSYNEQFF. The DNA of the CDR3 is TGCGCCAGCAGCTTTTGGACTAGCGGGAGCTCCTACAATGAGCAGTTCTTC. J is TRBJ2-1 and V is TRBV5-1, with 13 bases that match TRBD2. Germline-derived CDR1 and CDR2 are SGHRS and YFSETQ. V lost 2 bases to trimming and J lost 0 bases; unmatched junction nucleotides: 2. CDR3 size: 17 residues.

V gene TRBV4-2 combines with J gene TRBJ1-2; D is perhaps TRBD1 (5 bases). Germline lookup yields CDR1 LGHNA and CDR2 YNFKEQ. V lost 0 bases and J 0 bases, leaving 5 bases between the germline ends. CDR3 length: 14 amino acids. CDR3 in amino acids: CASSQETANYGYTF. As DNA, the CDR3 is TGTGCCAGCAGCCAAGAGACAGCTAACTATGGCTACACCTTC.

The J gene is TRBJ1-1, the V gene TRBV7-2, with 11 bases fitting TRBD1. The V and J ends lost 3 bases and 12 bases, in that order; junction bases with no gene match: 6. Germline V gene lookup returns CDR1 SGHTA and CDR2 FQGNSA. The CDR3 length is 13 residues. The CDR3 sequence is CASSLGTGGDTFF. The CDR3 DNA is TGTGCCAGCAGCTTGGGGACAGGGGGAGATACTTTCTTT.

This chain connects TRBV27 to TRBJ2-3, with D unresolved. Germline CDR1 and CDR2: MNHEY and SMNVEV (reference sequence). The CDR3 length is 15 residues. Trimming removed 4 bases from V and 2 bases from J, with 13 bases in between. CDR3 residues: CASSSQLTDTDTQYF. The CDR3 region has the DNA TGTGCCAGCAGTTCACAGCTAACAGACACAGATACGCAGTATTTT.

This chain connects TRBV6-5 to TRBJ1-1; no definite D call. Germline values: CDR1 MNHEY, CDR2 SVGAGI. The CDR3 is 16 residues long. Trimming took 0 bases from V and 4 from J, leaving 15 bases between them. The CDR3 reads CASSYSWRERRTEAFF. CDR3 DNA: TGTGCCAGCAGTTACTCGTGGAGGGAAAGACGCACTGAAGCTTTCTTT.

This clone has a single count. The V and J genes are TRBV19 and TRBJ2-3; a weak D match, TRBD2 (6 bases). From germline, CDR1 is LNHDA and CDR2 SQIVND (reference sequence). Trimming removed 3 bases from V and 8 bases from J, with 12 bases in between. This CDR3 contains 13 residues. CDR3 DNA sequence: TGTGCCAGTAGTATTACGGCGGAGGGTACGCAGTATTTT. Translating it yields CASSITAEGTQYF.

The chain carries TRBV4-1 and TRBJ1-3; D gene uncertain. The CDR3 runs 17 residues. V lost 4 bases, J lost 1 base, and 17 bases lay in between. Germline values: CDR1 MGHRA, CDR2 YSYEKL. The CDR3 protein is CASSREITGGSGNTIYF. The CDR3 bases are TGCGCCAGCAGCCGAGAAATTACTGGAGGATCTGGAAACACCATATATTTT.